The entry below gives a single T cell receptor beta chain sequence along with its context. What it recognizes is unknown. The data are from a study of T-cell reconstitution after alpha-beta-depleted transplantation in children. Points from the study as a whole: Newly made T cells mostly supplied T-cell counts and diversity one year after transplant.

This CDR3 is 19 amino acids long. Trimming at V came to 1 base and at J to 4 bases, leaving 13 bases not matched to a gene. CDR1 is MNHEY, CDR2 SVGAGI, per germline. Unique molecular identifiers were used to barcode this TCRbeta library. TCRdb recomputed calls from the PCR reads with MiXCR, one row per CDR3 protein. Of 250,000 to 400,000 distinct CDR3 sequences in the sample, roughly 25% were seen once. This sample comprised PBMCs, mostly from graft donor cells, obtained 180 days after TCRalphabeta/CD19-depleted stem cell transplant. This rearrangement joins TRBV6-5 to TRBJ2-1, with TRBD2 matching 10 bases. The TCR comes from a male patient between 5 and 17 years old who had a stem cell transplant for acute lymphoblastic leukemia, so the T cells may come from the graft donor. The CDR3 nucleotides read TGTGCCAGCAGTTACTGGGCTAGCGGGAGTTTAGTGGAGTACAATGAGCAGTTCTTC. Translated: CASSYWASGSLVEYNEQFF.